Below, 18 T cell receptor beta chains from the same sample are listed, as sequenced in a study of blood T cell repertoires in COVID-19 (dated by TCRdb to about 2020). Receptor libraries were prepared by the immunoSEQ multiplex PCR assay. Sourced from immuneACCESS, this table was stored by TCRdb with only in-frame sequences that have V and J called. A share of the clones is absent; for the studies checked, an unresolved V gene accounts for under half, and the remainder has no known explanation. This sample is represented by approximately 270,000 clones; just under 90% of them were singletons. The ten largest account for more than 1.5% of the sample. The sample comprised PBMCs or T cells enriched from blood (not recorded which). Source of these receptors: a woman between 55 and 75 years old who had recovered from COVID-19.

The chain links TRBV7-2 to TRBJ1-5; possible D gene TRBD1, 6 bases. Trimming shortened V by 6 bases and J by 0 bases, and 12 bases separated the two germline ends. Germline CDR1 reads SGHTA; CDR2 reads FQGNSA. This CDR3 comprises 15 residues. Here the CDR3 DNA reads TGTGCCAGCAGTCGGACAGTTTCTAGCAATCAGCCCCAGCATTTT. Its translation: CASSRTVSSNQPQHF.

CDR3 loop: CASSSGNYGYTF. CDR3 coding DNA: TGTGCCAGCAGCTCCGGGAACTATGGCTACACCTTC. The genes are TRBV11-2 and TRBJ1-2; D gene ambiguous. Germline V gene lookup returns CDR1 SGHAT and CDR2 FQNNGV. The CDR3 is 12 amino acids. Trimming removed 4 bases at V and 2 bases at J, with 5 bases between.

The chain combines TRBV29-1 with TRBJ2-3; TRBD2 agrees at 12 bases. Per germline, CDR1 SQVTM and CDR2 ANQGSEA. The CDR3 extends over 14 amino acids. The trim removed 7 bases at V and 8 bases at J, leaving 10 bases unmatched. The CDR3 DNA reads TGCAGCGCGCTGCCTAGCGGGGGGGCCGGTACGCAGTATTTT. This encodes CSALPSGGAGTQYF.

The chain employs TRBV7-9 and TRBJ1-6; D is uncertain. CDR1 is SEHNR, CDR2 FQNEAQ, per germline (reference sequence). The germline V and J ends were trimmed by 1 base and 13 bases, with 11 bases remaining between them. CDR3 size: 13 residues. The CDR3 DNA reads TGTGCCAGCAGCTTAGACTTCGATCGGCCCCTCCACTTT. Encoded protein: CASSLDFDRPLHF.

This clone was observed a single time. Written as DNA, the CDR3 is TGCGCCAGCAGCGGGGGGACAGCTAACTATGGCTACACCTTC. Its protein is CASSGGTANYGYTF. The chain links TRBV5-1 to TRBJ1-2; TRBD1 aligns across 7 bases. After removal of 4 bases from V and 0 bases from J, the junction contained 3 bases not matched to a gene. Germline V CDR1 and CDR2: SGHRS, YFSETQ. The CDR3 covers 14 residues.

The J gene is TRBJ2-5, the V gene TRBV11-2, with 10 nucleotides matching TRBD2. Trimming removed 5 bases from V and 2 bases from J; junction bases left unmatched: 8. The CDR3 is 16 residues long. Germline V lookup: CDR1 SGHAT, CDR2 FQNNGV. In DNA, the CDR3 is TGTGCCAGCAGCCCGGGCAGGACTAGCGGACAAGAGACCCAGTACTTC. Protein: CASSPGRTSGQETQYF.

The chain has TRBV18 and TRBJ1-2; 10 bases are shared with TRBD1. Trimming took 2 bases from V and 3 from J; bases not matched to a gene: 3. The CDR3 runs to 15 residues. Germline assignment: CDR1 KGHSH and CDR2 LQKENI. CDR3 bases: TGTGCCAGCTCACCAAGGGACAGGGGCGACTATGGCTACACCTTC. Translating it yields CASSPRDRGDYGYTF.

This chain connects TRBV18 to TRBJ1-2, with 8 bases identical to TRBD1. The trim removed 3 bases at V and 3 bases at J, leaving 6 bases unmatched. This CDR3 is 15 amino acids long. CDR1 and CDR2 from the germline V gene are KGHSH and LQKENI. The CDR3 nucleotides are TGTGCCAGCTCACCGAGTCAGGACAGGGACTATGGCTACACCTTC. Translating it yields CASSPSQDRDYGYTF. Full variable domain (missing parts from reference TRBV18 and TRBJ1-2): NAGVMQNPRHLVRRRGQEARLRCSPMKGHSHVYWYRQLPEEGLKFMVYLQKENIIDESGMPKERFSAEFPKEGPSILRIQQVVRGDSAAYFCASSPSQDRDYGYTFGSGTRLTVV.

This chain connects TRBV10-1 to TRBJ1-1; D remains ambiguous. Germline CDR1 and CDR2: WNHNN and SYGVQD (reference sequence). V lost 3 bases, J lost 7 bases, and 12 bases lay in between. This CDR3 is built from 13 residues. CDR3 sequence (DNA): TGCGCCAGCAGTGACCTGGCGACGGGTGAAGCTTTCTTT. Its translation: CASSDLATGEAFF.

This chain joins TRBV5-1 and TRBJ2-1; D remains ambiguous. V lost 4 bases, J lost 0 bases, and 11 bases lay in between. CDR1 and CDR2 (germline): SGHRS, YFSETQ. This CDR3 is 15 amino acids long. DNA for the CDR3: TGCGCCAGCAGCCTGGAGCCAAGCTCCTACAATGAGCAGTTCTTC. This encodes CASSLEPSSYNEQFF.

This chain connects TRBV30 to TRBJ2-3, with D possibly matching TRBD1 (7 bases). Germline CDR1 reads GTSNPN; CDR2 reads SVGIG (reference sequence). V lost 1 base and J 6 bases, leaving 14 bases between the germline ends. The CDR3 consists of 14 residues. The CDR3 loop is CAWSDDREVDTQYF. For the CDR3, the DNA is TGTGCCTGGAGTGACGACAGGGAGGTTGATACGCAGTATTTT.

This chain links TRBV6-5 with TRBJ2-3; possible D gene TRBD1, 5 bases. CDR3 length equals 14 residues. V was trimmed by 7 bases and J by 2 bases, leaving 13 bases between them. Germline V CDR1 and CDR2: MNHEY, SVGAGI. For the CDR3, the DNA is TGTGCCAGCAATCGGGCAGGGAACACAGATACGCAGTATTTT. Translating it yields CASNRAGNTDTQYF.

The chain has TRBV4-1 and TRBJ2-5; no clear D. Germline V gene data show CDR1 as MGHRA and CDR2 as YSYEKL. Deletions cut 2 bases from V and 2 bases from J, with 15 bases between. The CDR3 has 16 amino acids. The DNA for the CDR3 is TGCGCCAGCAGCCAAAGCGCTGCCGCGGCACAAGAGACCCAGTACTTC. Amino acids: CASSQSAAAAQETQYF.

The rearrangement links TRBV2 to TRBJ1-2; no firm D call. Per germline, CDR1 SNHLY and CDR2 FYNNEI. Trimming left V 9 bases short and J 1 base short, with 12 bases between. CDR3 length: 13 residues. CDR3 sequence (DNA): TGTGCCAGTACAGCAAACCTTAACTATGGCTACACCTTC. It yields the protein CASTANLNYGYTF.

The chain combines TRBV28 with TRBJ1-4, with 7 bases fitting TRBD1. The V gene's germline CDR1 is MDHEN and CDR2 SYDVKM. This CDR3 has 13 residues. Trimming took 11 bases from V and 5 from J; bases not matched to a gene: 8. This CDR3 is CALGGAPNEKLFF. In DNA, the CDR3 is TGTGCCTTAGGGGGCGCCCCGAATGAAAAACTGTTTTTT.

This sequence joins TRBV28 and TRBJ2-7; 12 bases map to TRBD2. The CDR3 is made up of 14 amino acids. CDR1 and CDR2 (germline): MDHEN, SYDVKM. The V segment lost 6 bases and the J segment 6 bases; nucleotides outside the gene matches: 6. CDR3 sequence: CASSRGLAGSEQYF. CDR3 coding DNA: TGTGCCAGCAGCCGAGGACTAGCGGGGAGCGAGCAGTACTTC.

The V gene is TRBV5-5, the J gene TRBJ2-5; 8 nucleotides agree with TRBD1. Germline V gene sequence: CDR1 SGHKS, CDR2 YYEKEE (reference sequence). With 0 bases clipped from V and 2 bases from J, the junction kept 0 bases outside the gene matches. There are 14 residues in the CDR3. The CDR3 DNA reads TGTGCCAGCAGCTTGGACAGGGGGCAAGAGACCCAGTACTTC. Amino acid sequence: CASSLDRGQETQYF. Based on the CDR3 plus reference TRBV5-5 and TRBJ2-5, the full variable domain is DAGVTQSPTHLIKTRGQQVTLRCSPISGHKSVSWYQQVLGQGPQFIFQYYEKEERGRGNFPDRFSARQFPNYSSELNVNALLLGDSALYLCASSLDRGQETQYFGPGTRLLVL.

The chain combines TRBV6-5 with TRBJ2-7, with TRBD1 matching over 7 bases. J gave up 1 base and V 5 bases, and 5 bases lay outside the gene matches. The CDR3 contains 14 residues. Germline-derived CDR1 and CDR2 are MNHEY and SVGAGI. The CDR3 reads CASSIDRVSYEQYF. In nucleotides, the CDR3 is TGTGCCAGCAGTATCGACAGGGTATCCTACGAGCAGTACTTC.